This TCR beta chain was retrieved from a study of response to subunit inactivated influenza vaccine. This clonotype was seen repeatedly, ten times or more. As yet, its antigen is unknown. Overall study results and limits: New T cells are recruited in small numbers by each seasonal influenza vaccination, according to the authors' suggestion.

TCRdb fed the RT-PCR reads into MiXCR, producing one record per CDR3 protein. The data contain around 470,000 distinct CDR3 sequences, 6.5% to 8% of them singletons. This sequence was found in a man aged 50 to 69 who received an inactivated influenza vaccine. The sample in question was PBMCs from blood, obtained around 25 months after vaccination.

CDR3 amino acids: CASSGTGQAEYF. The CDR3 nucleotides read TGTGCCAGCAGCGGCACAGGGCAGGCAGAGTACTTC. The rearrangement joins TRBV2 to TRBJ2-7, with D possibly TRBD1 on 6 matching bases. The CDR3 loop spans 12 amino acids. The V gene lost 6 bases and the J gene lost 11 bases, with 17 bases spanning the gap. Germline CDR1 reads SNHLY; CDR2 reads FYNNEI.